A single T cell receptor (beta chain) is shown here with its context. This clone has a handful of counts. Its antigen target is currently unknown. Base qualities are not provided; no much larger clone lies one nucleotide away. The record originates from a study of T cells in localized non-small cell lung cancer (dated by TCRdb to the early 2020s). General notes on the study: The study examined T cell repertoires in roughly 240 patients with early-stage NSCLC and compared tumors with uninvolved tumor-adjacent lungs. All 230 or so NSCLC patients in the cohort were treatment-naive and had localized lung tumors that were resected. The mean age of the NSCLC patients was roughly 70 years, with fewer than 150 men and 85 to 110 women.

The full study reports these points: Because multi-region tumor sequencing was not done, intratumor heterogeneity could not be ruled out. Of the top 100 tumor clones, a median of roughly 56 were detected in paired uninvolved adjacent lung; about 28 were also among that lung's top 100. Longer overall survival was associated with higher T cell density in blood, whereas shorter survival was associated with higher clonality in adjacent lung. Because of the exploratory design, TCR variables were selected using unadjusted p-values without false-discovery rate correction. Uninvolved tumor-adjacent lung showed the highest T cell clonality, higher than tumor, which suggests more focused antigenic responses in the uninvolved tumor-adjacent lung.

The immunoSEQ Assay was used to sequence TCR beta CDR3 regions from DNA. Turning to the authors' computational methods: To compute T cell density, TCR beta template counts were normalized to usable DNA, which was estimated by amplifying housekeeping genes. Using the preseqR package, richness was estimated by extrapolating to 120,000 templates for tissue samples and 400,000 templates for PBMC samples. Clonality was defined by subtracting Pielou's evenness from one. Tissue-enriched TCRs were identified through differential abundance testing performed on productive amino-acid clonotypes, with a minimum total count of 5 and an alpha of 0.1. The Jaccard Index and the Morisita Overlap Index were used to measure repertoire overlap between compartments. GLIPH clustered TCR beta CDR3s with public tetramer-defined viral CDR3s; viral motifs required at least three viral sequences plus V-gene enrichment. The source is immuneACCESS, and TCRdb retained only in-frame sequences with V and J called. Part of the clones is not carried over; for the studies checked, unresolved V genes explain less than half of this, and the remainder is unexplained. From that table come the V and J calls and clone size; the DNA was used to work out D and trimming. This sample is represented by some 140,000 clones; roughly nine tenths of them were singletons. Around 1.7% of the sample goes to the ten largest clones.

At diagnosis, peripheral blood, uninvolved tumor-adjacent lung and tumor were collected and were preserved as a mix of fresh-frozen and FFPE material. For TCR repertoire profiling, blood samples were analyzed as peripheral blood mononuclear cells. Source: peripheral blood, taken before any cancer treatment. The clonotype was recovered from a female donor of 60 years or more with stage I lung adenocarcinoma.

The CDR3 amino acid sequence is: CASSPARRAGRNNEQFF. At the DNA level, the sequence is TGTGCCAGCAGTCCCGCCCGACGAGCGGGGAGAAACAATGAGCAGTTCTTC. Recombination connected TRBV28 to TRBJ2-1, with TRBD2 identical over 7 junction bases. After removal of 5 bases from V and 5 bases from J, the junction retains 15 bases not matched to a gene. Sequences MDHEN (CDR1) and SYDVKM (CDR2) are obtained from the germline V gene. The CDR3 goes from the cysteine to the phenylalanine over 17 residues. The sequence is cut down to CDR3 DNA, 51 bases in frame from base 1.